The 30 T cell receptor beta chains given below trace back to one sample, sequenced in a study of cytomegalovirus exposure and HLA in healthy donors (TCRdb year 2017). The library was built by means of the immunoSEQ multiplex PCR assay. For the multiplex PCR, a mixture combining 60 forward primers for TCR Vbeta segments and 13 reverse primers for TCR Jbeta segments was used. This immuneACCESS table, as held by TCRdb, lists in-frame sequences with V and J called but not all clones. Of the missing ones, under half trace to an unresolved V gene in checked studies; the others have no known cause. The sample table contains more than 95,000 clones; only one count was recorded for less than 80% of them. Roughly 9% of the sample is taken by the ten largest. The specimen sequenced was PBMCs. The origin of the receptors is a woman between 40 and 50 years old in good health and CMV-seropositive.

The CDR3 bases are TGTGCCAGCAGCTTCACAGGGGTTGAAGAGACCCAGTACTTC. This encodes CASSFTGVEETQYF. The chain combines TRBV9 with TRBJ2-5; 7 bases map to TRBD1. J gave up 3 bases and V 4 bases, and 6 bases lay outside the gene matches. Per germline, CDR1 SGDLS and CDR2 YYNGEE. This CDR3 is built from 14 residues.

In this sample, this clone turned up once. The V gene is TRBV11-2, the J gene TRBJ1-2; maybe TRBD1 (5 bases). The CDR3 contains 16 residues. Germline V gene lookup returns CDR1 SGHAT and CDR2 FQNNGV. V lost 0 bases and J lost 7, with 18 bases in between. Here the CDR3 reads CASSLDRRVRGGGYTF. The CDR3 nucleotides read TGTGCCAGCAGCTTAGATCGCAGGGTACGGGGAGGTGGCTACACCTTC.

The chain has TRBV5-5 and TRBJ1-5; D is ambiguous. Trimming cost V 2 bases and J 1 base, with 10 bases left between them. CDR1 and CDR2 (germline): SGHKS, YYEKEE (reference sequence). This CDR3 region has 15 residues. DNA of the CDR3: TGTGCCAGCAGCTTTGTTCCGGGGAGCAATCAGCCCCAGCATTTT. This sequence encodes CASSFVPGSNQPQHF.

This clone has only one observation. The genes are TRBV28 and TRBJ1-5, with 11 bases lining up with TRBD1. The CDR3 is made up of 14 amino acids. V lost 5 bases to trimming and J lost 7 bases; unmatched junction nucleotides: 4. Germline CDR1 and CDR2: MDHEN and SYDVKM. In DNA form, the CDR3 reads TGTGCCAGCAGTCCCGGACAGGGGGCCCAGCCCCAGCATTTT. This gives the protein CASSPGQGAQPQHF.

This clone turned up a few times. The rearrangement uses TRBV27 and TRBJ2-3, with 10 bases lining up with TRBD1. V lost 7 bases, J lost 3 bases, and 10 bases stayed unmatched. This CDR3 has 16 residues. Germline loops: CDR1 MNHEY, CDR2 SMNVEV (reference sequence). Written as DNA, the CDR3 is TGTGCCAGCAACACCTTGTGGGACAGGGGTACAGATACGCAGTATTTT. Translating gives CASNTLWDRGTDTQYF.

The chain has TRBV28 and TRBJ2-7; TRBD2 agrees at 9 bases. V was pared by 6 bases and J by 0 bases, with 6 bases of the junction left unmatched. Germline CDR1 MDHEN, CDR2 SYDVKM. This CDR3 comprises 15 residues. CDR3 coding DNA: TGTGCCAGCAGCTTTAGCGGGGGCAGCTCCTACGAGCAGTACTTC. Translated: CASSFSGGSSYEQYF. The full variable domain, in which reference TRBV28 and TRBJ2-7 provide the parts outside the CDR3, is DVKVTQSSRYLVKRTGEKVFLECVQDMDHENMFWYRQDPGLGLRLIYFSYDVKMKEKGDIPEGYSVSREKKERFSLILESASTNQTSMYLCASSFSGGSSYEQYFGPGTRLTVT.

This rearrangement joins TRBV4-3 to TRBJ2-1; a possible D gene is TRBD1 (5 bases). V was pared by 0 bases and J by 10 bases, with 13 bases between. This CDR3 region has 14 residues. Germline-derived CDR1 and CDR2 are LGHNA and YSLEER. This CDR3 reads CASSQDGRAMEQFF. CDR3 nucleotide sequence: TGCGCCAGCAGCCAAGATGGCAGGGCAATGGAGCAGTTCTTC.

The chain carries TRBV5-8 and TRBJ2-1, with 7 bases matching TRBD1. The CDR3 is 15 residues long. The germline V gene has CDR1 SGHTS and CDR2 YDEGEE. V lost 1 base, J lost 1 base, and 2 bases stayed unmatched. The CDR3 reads CASSLSGQSYNEQFF. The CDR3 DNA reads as TGTGCCAGCAGCTTGTCGGGACAGTCCTACAATGAGCAGTTCTTC.

The CDR3 DNA reads TGTGCCAGCATCATCCGGGACAGGGGGCCGAAGAGCTCCTACGAGCAGTACTTC. Amino acids: CASIIRDRGPKSSYEQYF. This chain uses TRBV6-7 with TRBJ2-7, with TRBD1 matching over 12 bases. TRBV6-7 is an open reading frame whose function is uncertain. The CDR3 covers 18 residues. The junction had 13 bases not matched to a gene; V was cut back by 7 bases and J by 0 bases.

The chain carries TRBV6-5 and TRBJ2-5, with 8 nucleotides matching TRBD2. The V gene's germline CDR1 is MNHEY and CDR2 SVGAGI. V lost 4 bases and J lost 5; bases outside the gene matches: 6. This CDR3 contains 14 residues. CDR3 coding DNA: TGTGCCAGCAGTTCGGGGGGGGCGAGGGAGACCCAGTACTTC. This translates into CASSSGGARETQYF.

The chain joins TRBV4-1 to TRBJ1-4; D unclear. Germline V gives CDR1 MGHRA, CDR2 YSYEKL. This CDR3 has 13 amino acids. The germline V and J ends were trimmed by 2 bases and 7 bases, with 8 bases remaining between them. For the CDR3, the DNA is TGCGCCAGCAGCCAAATACTTAGTGAAAAACTGTTTTTT. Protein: CASSQILSEKLFF.

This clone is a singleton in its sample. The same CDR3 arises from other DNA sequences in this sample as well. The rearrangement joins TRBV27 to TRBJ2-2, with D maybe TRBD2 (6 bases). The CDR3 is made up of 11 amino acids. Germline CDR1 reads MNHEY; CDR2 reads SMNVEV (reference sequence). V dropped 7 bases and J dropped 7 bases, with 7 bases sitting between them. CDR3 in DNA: TGTGCCAGCAAAGCGGGCGGGGAGCTGTTTTTT. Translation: CASKAGGELFF.

The CDR3 reads CASSPRDSNYEQYF. The CDR3 nucleotides are TGTGCCAGCAGCCCGAGGGACAGCAACTACGAGCAGTACTTC. The chain couples TRBV4-2 to TRBJ2-7; 7 bases line up with TRBD1. CDR1 is LGHNA, CDR2 YNFKEQ, per germline. This CDR3 contains 14 residues. J gave up 3 bases and V 4 bases, and 6 bases lay outside the gene matches.

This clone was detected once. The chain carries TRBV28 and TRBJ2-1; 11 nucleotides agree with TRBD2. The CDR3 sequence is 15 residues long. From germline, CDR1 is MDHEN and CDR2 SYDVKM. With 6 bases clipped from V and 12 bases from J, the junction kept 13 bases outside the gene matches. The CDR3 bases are TGTGCCAGCAGACTGGGACTAGCGGAGCCCGGTGTGCAGTTCTTC. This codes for CASRLGLAEPGVQFF.

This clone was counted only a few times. CDR3 loop: CANVNEGGIADTQYF. The DNA for the CDR3 is TGTGCCAACGTAAACGAAGGGGGAATAGCAGATACGCAGTATTTT. This rearrangement joins TRBV2 to TRBJ2-3, with a possible D match to TRBD1 (6 bases). V was cut by 10 bases and J by 4 bases, with 21 bases left in between. Germline V gene lookup returns CDR1 SNHLY and CDR2 FYNNEI. The CDR3 loop spans 15 amino acids.

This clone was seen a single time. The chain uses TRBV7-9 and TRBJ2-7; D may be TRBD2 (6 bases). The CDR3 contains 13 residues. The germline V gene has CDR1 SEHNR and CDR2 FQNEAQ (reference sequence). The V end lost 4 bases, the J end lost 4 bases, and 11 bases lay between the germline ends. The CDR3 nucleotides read TGTGCCAGCAGCTCCTGGGACTCATACGAGCAGTACTTC. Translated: CASSSWDSYEQYF.

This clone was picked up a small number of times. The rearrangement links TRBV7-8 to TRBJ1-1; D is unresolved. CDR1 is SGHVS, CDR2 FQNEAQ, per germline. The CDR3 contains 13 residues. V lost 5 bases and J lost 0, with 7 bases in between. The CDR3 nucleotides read TGTGCCAGCAGCGCAGTGGTGAACACTGAAGCTTTCTTT. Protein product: CASSAVVNTEAFF.

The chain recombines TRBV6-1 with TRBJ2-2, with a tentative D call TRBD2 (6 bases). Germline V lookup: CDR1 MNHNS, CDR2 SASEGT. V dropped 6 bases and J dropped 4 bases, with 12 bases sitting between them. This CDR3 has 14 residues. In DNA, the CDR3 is TGTGCCAGCAGAAAGAGGAGGGTCACCGGGGAGCTGTTTTTT. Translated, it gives CASRKRRVTGELFF.

CDR3 amino acids: CASSLSQAGGIYYEQYF. CDR3 in DNA: TGTGCCAGCAGTTTATCCCAGGCAGGGGGGATTTACTACGAGCAGTACTTC. J is TRBJ2-5 and V is TRBV27; D may be TRBD1 (7 bases). Judging by the DNA end, TRBJ2-7 fits better; the J call may be wrong. This CDR3 is 17 amino acids long. Per germline, CDR1 MNHEY and CDR2 SMNVEV (reference sequence).

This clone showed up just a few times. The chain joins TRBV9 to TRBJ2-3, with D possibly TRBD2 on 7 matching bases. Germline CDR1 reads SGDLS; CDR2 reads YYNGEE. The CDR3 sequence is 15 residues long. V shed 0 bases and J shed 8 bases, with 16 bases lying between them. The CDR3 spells CASSVDGGGGRTQYF. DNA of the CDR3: TGTGCCAGCAGCGTAGACGGGGGAGGGGGACGTACGCAGTATTTT.

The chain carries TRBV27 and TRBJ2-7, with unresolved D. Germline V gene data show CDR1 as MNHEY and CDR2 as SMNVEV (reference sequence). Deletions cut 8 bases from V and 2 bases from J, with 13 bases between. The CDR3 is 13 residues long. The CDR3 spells CASALRGAYEQYF. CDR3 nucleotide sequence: TGTGCCAGCGCACTTAGAGGCGCCTACGAGCAGTACTTC.

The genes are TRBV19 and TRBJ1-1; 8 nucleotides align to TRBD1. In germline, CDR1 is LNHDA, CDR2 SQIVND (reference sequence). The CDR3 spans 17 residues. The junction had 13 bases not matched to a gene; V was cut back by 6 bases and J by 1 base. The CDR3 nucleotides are TGTGCCAGTAGCAACCCGTACCGACAGGGGCGGAACACTGAAGCTTTCTTT. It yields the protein CASSNPYRQGRNTEAFF.

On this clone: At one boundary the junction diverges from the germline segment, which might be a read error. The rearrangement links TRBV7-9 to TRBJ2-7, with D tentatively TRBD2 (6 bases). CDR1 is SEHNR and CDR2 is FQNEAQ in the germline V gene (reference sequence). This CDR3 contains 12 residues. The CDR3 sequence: CSSSLGLYEQYF. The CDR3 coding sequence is TGTTCCAGCAGCCTGGGACTCTACGAGCAGTACTTC.

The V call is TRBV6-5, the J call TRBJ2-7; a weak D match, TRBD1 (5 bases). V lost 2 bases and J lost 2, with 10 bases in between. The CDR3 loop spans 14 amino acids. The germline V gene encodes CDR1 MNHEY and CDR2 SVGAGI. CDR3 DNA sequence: TGTGCCAGCAGTTACACAGGTCAAACCTACGAGCAGTACTTC. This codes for CASSYTGQTYEQYF.

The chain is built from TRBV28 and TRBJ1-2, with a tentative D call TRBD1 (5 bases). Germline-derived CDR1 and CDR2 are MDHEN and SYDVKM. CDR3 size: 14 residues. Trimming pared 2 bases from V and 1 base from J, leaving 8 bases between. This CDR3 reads CASSLQGFNYGYTF. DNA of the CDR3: TGTGCCAGCAGTTTACAGGGTTTTAACTATGGCTACACCTTC.

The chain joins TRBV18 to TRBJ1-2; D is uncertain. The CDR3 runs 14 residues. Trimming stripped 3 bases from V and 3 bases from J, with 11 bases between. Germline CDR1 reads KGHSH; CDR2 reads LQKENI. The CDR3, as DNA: TGTGCCAGCTCACCTCTGGCGGTAGACTATGGCTACACCTTC. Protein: CASSPLAVDYGYTF.

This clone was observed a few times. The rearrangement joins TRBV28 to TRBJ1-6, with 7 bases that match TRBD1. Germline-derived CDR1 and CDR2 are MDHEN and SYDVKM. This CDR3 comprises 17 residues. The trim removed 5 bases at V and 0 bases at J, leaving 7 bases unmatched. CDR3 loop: CASSPSTGSSYNSPLHF. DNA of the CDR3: TGTGCCAGCAGTCCGTCGACAGGGAGCTCCTATAATTCACCCCTCCACTTT. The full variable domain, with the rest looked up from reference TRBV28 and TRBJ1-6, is DVKVTQSSRYLVKRTGEKVFLECVQDMDHENMFWYRQDPGLGLRLIYFSYDVKMKEKGDIPEGYSVSREKKERFSLILESASTNQTSMYLCASSPSTGSSYNSPLHFGNGTRLTVT.

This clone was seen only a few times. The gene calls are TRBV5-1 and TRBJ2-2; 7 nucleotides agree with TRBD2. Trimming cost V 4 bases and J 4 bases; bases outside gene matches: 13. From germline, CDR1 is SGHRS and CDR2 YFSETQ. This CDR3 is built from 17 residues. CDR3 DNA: TGCGCCAGCAGCCCCCCCCTAACGGGAGGCGGCACCGGGGAGCTGTTTTTT. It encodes CASSPPLTGGGTGELFF.

The chain's CDR3 is CASSSRENSVTQYF. The CDR3 nucleotides are TGTGCCAGCAGTTCCCGTGAGAATTCCGTTACGCAGTATTTT. V is TRBV2 and J is TRBJ2-3; D remains unclear. V shed 5 bases and J shed 8 bases, with 17 bases lying between them. CDR1 is SNHLY and CDR2 is FYNNEI in the germline V gene. CDR3 length: 14 residues.

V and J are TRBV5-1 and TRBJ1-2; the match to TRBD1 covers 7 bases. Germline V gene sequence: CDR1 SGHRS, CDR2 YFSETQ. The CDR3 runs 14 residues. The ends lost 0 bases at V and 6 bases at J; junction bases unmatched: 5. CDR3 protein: CASSLGGTVHGYTF. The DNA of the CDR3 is TGCGCCAGCAGCTTGGGGGGGACAGTTCATGGCTACACCTTC.